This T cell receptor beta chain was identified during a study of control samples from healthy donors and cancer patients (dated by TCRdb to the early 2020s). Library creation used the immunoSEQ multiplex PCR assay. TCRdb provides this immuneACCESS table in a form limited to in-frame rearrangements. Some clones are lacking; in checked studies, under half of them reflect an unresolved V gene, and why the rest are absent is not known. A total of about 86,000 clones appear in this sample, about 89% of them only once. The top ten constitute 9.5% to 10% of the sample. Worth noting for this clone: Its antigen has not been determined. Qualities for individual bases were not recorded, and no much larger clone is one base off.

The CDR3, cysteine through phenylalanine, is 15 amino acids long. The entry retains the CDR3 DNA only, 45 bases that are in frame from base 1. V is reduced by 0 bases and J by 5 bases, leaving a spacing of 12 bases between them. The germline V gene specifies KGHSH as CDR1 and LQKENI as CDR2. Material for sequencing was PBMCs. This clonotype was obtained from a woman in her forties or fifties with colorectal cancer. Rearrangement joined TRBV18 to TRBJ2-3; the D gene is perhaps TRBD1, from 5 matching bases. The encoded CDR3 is CASSPPGQGGDTQYF. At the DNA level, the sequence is TGTGCCAGCTCACCACCGGGCCAGGGTGGAGATACGCAGTATTTT.